One and the same sample provided the 5 T cell receptor beta chains below, sequenced in a study of molecular identifiers for immune sequencing clone quantification. One entry per CDR3 protein, called by TCRdb with MiXCR from the PCR reads. The sample holds more than 450,000 distinct CDR3 sequences; less than 30% are singletons and the top ten take approximately 0.76%. The sample taken for sequencing was naive CD8+ T cells from blood, with Jurkat cell RNA spiked in. As to subset: FACS-sorted CD8+CD4-CCR7+CD45RA+ naive T cells. Source of these receptors: a human donor in good health. Some libraries in this study had Jurkat cell RNA spiked in.

This clonotype was seen more than once but under ten times. The chain uses TRBV7-9 and TRBJ2-7; D could derive from TRBD1 or TRBD2 (6 bases each). The CDR3 length is 14 residues. Trimming took off 4 bases at V and 0 bases at J, with 10 bases between the two ends. Germline lookup yields CDR1 SEHNR and CDR2 FQNEAQ (reference sequence). The CDR3 region has the DNA TGTGCCAGCAGCTGGGGGGCGGGCTCCTACGAGCAGTACTTC. The encoded protein is CASSWGAGSYEQYF.

This clonotype turned up a few times. The J gene is TRBJ2-7, the V gene TRBV6-2 or TRBV6-3; 10 bases line up with TRBD2. CDR1 is MNHEY, CDR2 SVGEGT, per germline. This CDR3 is 15 amino acids long. Unmatched junction bases numbered 2, after V lost 0 bases and J lost 3 bases. CDR3 DNA: TGTGCCAGCAGTTACTCACTAGCGGGGTTCTACGAGCAGTACTTC. Its translation: CASSYSLAGFYEQYF.

This clonotype was picked up many times. The gene calls are TRBV4-3 and TRBJ1-5; D gene unclear. Trimming shortened V by 0 bases and J by 3 bases, and 9 bases separated the two germline ends. The CDR3 spans 15 residues. CDR1 and CDR2 from the germline V gene are LGHNA and YSLEER. Here the CDR3 reads CASSQDWTPNQPQHF. CDR3 bases: TGCGCCAGCAGCCAAGATTGGACTCCCAATCAGCCCCAGCATTTT.

The gene calls are TRBV6-1 and TRBJ2-5, with no clear D. Trimming took 2 bases from V and 4 from J, leaving 11 bases between them. The germline V gene has CDR1 MNHNS and CDR2 SASEGT. This CDR3 region has 14 residues. CDR3 region: CASSERRLSETQYF. CDR3 nucleotides: TGTGCCAGCAGTGAACGCAGGCTGTCAGAGACCCAGTACTTC.

In its sample, this clonotype was seen many times. V gene TRBV2 combines with J gene TRBJ2-3; 8 positions agree with TRBD2. CDR3 length equals 16 residues. The J segment lost 1 base and the V segment lost 2 bases, leaving 5 bases of the junction unmatched. Germline V gene sequence: CDR1 SNHLY, CDR2 FYNNEI. As DNA, the CDR3 is TGTGCCAGCAGTGAACCGGGACTAGAACGCACAGATACGCAGTATTTT. Amino acid sequence: CASSEPGLERTDTQYF.